One sample yielded the 25 T cell receptor beta chains listed below, sequenced in a study of T cells in Graves' hyperthyroidism and ophthalmopathy. Regions amplified from RNA transcripts were the TCR beta CDR3 regions. The study used the HTBI primer set for a first-round RT-PCR of the TCR CDR3. TCRdb passed the multiplex PCR reads through MiXCR, listing each CDR3 protein once. This repertoire shows 500,000 or so distinct CDR3 sequences, roughly 18% found once; its top ten account for 17%. The sample comprised blood. Receptor source: a woman in her late teens or twenties with Graves' ophthalmopathy.

This rearrangement joins TRBV2 to TRBJ1-6, with D possibly being TRBD1 (5 bases). Between the trimmed V and J ends, which lost 1 base and 0 bases, there was a span of 13 bases. CDR3 length: 18 residues. Looked up from germline, CDR1 is SNHLY and CDR2 is FYNNEI. The CDR3 is CASSEGGVGSSYNSPLHF. The CDR3 nucleotides read TGTGCCAGCAGTGAAGGAGGGGTAGGAAGCTCCTATAATTCACCCCTCCACTTT.

Only a few counts were recorded for this clonotype. V usage is TRBV20-1 and J usage is TRBJ2-1; 14 bases fit TRBD2. The CDR3 totals 17 residues. V lost 1 base and J lost 2; bases outside the gene matches: 4. Germline CDR1 DFQATT, CDR2 SNEGSKA (reference sequence). DNA for the CDR3: TGCAGTGCTAGAGGACTAGCGGGGGGGGATACCTACAATGAGCAGTTCTTC. Its protein product is CSARGLAGGDTYNEQFF.

This clonotype was recorded at least ten times. This rearrangement joins TRBV28 to TRBJ1-1; 7 bases are shared with TRBD1. Germline CDR1 reads MDHEN; CDR2 reads SYDVKM. The trim removed 6 bases at V and 5 bases at J, leaving 12 bases unmatched. This CDR3 comprises 15 residues. The CDR3 region has the DNA TGTGCCAGCAGGTTCCAAGGGGGCAGGGGGACTGAAGCTTTCTTT. Its protein product is CASRFQGGRGTEAFF.

The CDR3, as DNA: TGTGCCAGCACAGGCAGAGGCCCTAATCAGCCCCAGCATTTT. Translation gives CASTGRGPNQPQHF. The chain has TRBV6-1 and TRBJ1-5; D ambiguous. Germline V gives CDR1 MNHNS, CDR2 SASEGT. The CDR3 covers 14 residues. V was pared by 7 bases and J by 4 bases, with 14 bases between.

This clonotype has a count of ten or more. The chain employs TRBV6-1 and TRBJ2-5; D is perhaps TRBD1 (6 bases). CDR3 length: 15 residues. With 2 bases removed from V and 5 bases from J, the gap between germline ends came to 15 bases. CDR1 is MNHNS and CDR2 is SASEGT in the germline V gene. CDR3 protein: CASSEFLGAVETQYF. The CDR3 coding sequence is TGTGCCAGCAGTGAATTCTTGGGGGCGGTGGAGACCCAGTACTTC.

The chain uses TRBV11-3 and TRBJ2-1; 7 nucleotides agree with TRBD2. Losses at the gene ends were 1 base for V and 10 bases for J; bases not matched to a gene: 7. CDR1 and CDR2 (germline): SGHNT, YENEEA. CDR3 length: 14 amino acids. CDR3 nucleotides: TGTGCCAGCAGCTTAGTTGGCGGGAGTGGCGAGCAGTTCTTC. It specifies CASSLVGGSGEQFF.

This clonotype was detected many times. DNA of the CDR3: TGTGCCAGCAGTTCACTGGACAGGCTGTACAATTCACCCCTCCACTTT. Its translation is CASSSLDRLYNSPLHF. The rearrangement joins TRBV27 to TRBJ1-6; 7 bases fit TRBD1. The germline CDR1 and CDR2 sequences are MNHEY and SMNVEV (reference sequence). The CDR3 is 16 residues long. Losses at the gene ends were 4 bases for V and 7 bases for J; bases not matched to a gene: 10.

This clonotype was observed many times. CDR3 nucleotides: TGTGCCAGCAGGACCGACGGGCCCTACGAGCAGTACTTC. Translated: CASRTDGPYEQYF. The V call is TRBV11-2, the J call TRBJ2-7; no clear D. Per the germline V gene, CDR1 is SGHAT and CDR2 is FQNNGV. With 6 bases removed from V and 2 bases from J, the gap between germline ends came to 11 bases. CDR3 length: 13 amino acids.

This clonotype has at least ten counts. The chain is built from TRBV7-2 and TRBJ2-2, with 7 bases lining up with TRBD2. Germline CDR1 and CDR2: SGHTA and FQGNSA. The V gene end was trimmed by 1 base and the J gene end by 4 bases; junction bases not matched to a gene: 6. The CDR3 has 16 amino acids. The CDR3 DNA is TGTGCCAGCAGCTTAGTAGGGCGGGGGTCCACCGGGGAGCTGTTTTTT. Amino acids: CASSLVGRGSTGELFF. Full variable domain (missing parts from reference TRBV7-2 and TRBJ2-2): GAGVSQSPSNKVTEKGKDVELRCDPISGHTALYWYRQSLGQGLEFLIYFQGNSAPDKSGLPSDRFSAERTGGSVSTLTIQRTQQEDSAVYLCASSLVGRGSTGELFFGEGSRLTVL.

This clonotype occurred a few times. This chain connects TRBV20-1 to TRBJ2-3, with TRBD2 matching over 8 bases. V was pared by 5 bases and J by 2 bases, with 18 bases of the junction left unmatched. This CDR3 is 18 amino acids long. From germline, CDR1 is DFQATT and CDR2 SNEGSKA (reference sequence). The CDR3 loop is CSAPTPEPLAGPTDTQYF. The CDR3 coding sequence is TGCAGTGCTCCGACCCCCGAACCATTAGCGGGGCCCACAGATACGCAGTATTTT.

Many counts were recorded for this clonotype. The rearrangement links TRBV5-1 to TRBJ1-1; D is unclear. Trimming left V 1 base short and J 4 bases short, with 17 bases between. The CDR3 length is 16 residues. CDR1 SGHRS and CDR2 YFSETQ come from the germline V gene. DNA for the CDR3: TGCGCCAGCAGCTTGAGCCTGGGAGGTATCGGCACTGAAGCTTTCTTT. Residues: CASSLSLGGIGTEAFF.

This clonotype has a count of ten or more. This chain uses TRBV6-1 with TRBJ1-2; possibly TRBD1 for D (6 bases). Looked up from germline, CDR1 is MNHNS and CDR2 is SASEGT. CDR3 length: 12 residues. V lost 6 bases and J 4 bases, leaving 9 bases between the germline ends. CDR3 protein: CASREDSYGYTF. Written as DNA, the CDR3 is TGTGCCAGCAGAGAGGACAGCTATGGCTACACCTTC.

This clonotype showed up many times. The chain is built from TRBV20-1 and TRBJ2-7, with D possibly matching TRBD2 (6 bases). Trimming stripped 2 bases from V and 0 bases from J, with 11 bases between. Germline assignment: CDR1 DFQATT and CDR2 SNEGSKA (reference sequence). This CDR3 is 14 amino acids long. The CDR3 nucleotides read TGCAGTGCTAGATTCGGGGGAAACTCCTACGAGCAGTACTTC. This codes for CSARFGGNSYEQYF.

The DNA of the CDR3 is TGTGCCATCAGTTACCGCCCCGGTCCGGGTTCTGGAAACACCATATATTTT. It codes for CAISYRPGPGSGNTIYF. The chain is built from TRBV10-3 and TRBJ1-3; no reliable D call. Germline values: CDR1 ENHRY, CDR2 SYGVKD. The CDR3 totals 17 residues. The V end was cut by 5 bases, the J end by 1 base, with 18 bases between.

This clonotype was observed many times. The rearrangement joins TRBV3-1 to TRBJ1-2, with a tentative D call TRBD1 (5 bases). V was trimmed by 0 bases and J by 9 bases, leaving 11 bases between them. The CDR3 is made up of 13 amino acids. The germline gives CDR1 LGHDT, CDR2 YNNKEL (reference sequence). The CDR3 protein is CASSQELGRSYTF. DNA of the CDR3: TGTGCCAGCAGCCAAGAACTGGGGCGGAGCTACACCTTC.

In nucleotides, the CDR3 is TGTGCCTGGAGTGTAAGAGGGGGGCATATAGCTTTCTTT. Protein product: CAWSVRGGHIAFF. This chain connects TRBV30 to TRBJ1-1; a possible D gene is TRBD1 (6 bases). V was trimmed by 0 bases and J by 10 bases, leaving 15 bases between them. The CDR3 sequence is 13 residues long. Per germline, CDR1 GTSNPN and CDR2 SVGIG (reference sequence).

The chain joins TRBV27 to TRBJ2-1; 11 positions agree with TRBD2. CDR1 and CDR2 (germline): MNHEY, SMNVEV (reference sequence). This CDR3 region has 16 residues. With 6 bases clipped from V and 8 bases from J, the junction kept 12 bases outside the gene matches. The CDR3 DNA sequence: TGTGCCAGCAGGCCGGGACTAGCGGAATTAAATTATGAGCAGTTCTTC. Its protein product is CASRPGLAELNYEQFF.

The V call is TRBV4-3, the J call TRBJ2-1; TRBD2 matches at 11 bases. Gene TRBJ2-7 matches the end of the DNA better, so the J call may be wrong. This CDR3 region has 16 residues. Germline lookup yields CDR1 LGHNA and CDR2 YSLEER. In DNA, the CDR3 is TGCGCCAGCAGCCGCCTGGGACTAGCGGAATACAATGAGCAGTACTTC. Translating it yields CASSRLGLAEYNEQYF.

This clonotype was picked up many times. The rearrangement joins TRBV7-3 to TRBJ2-7; possible D gene TRBD2, 6 bases. The CDR3 contains 18 residues. V was shortened by 5 bases and J by 0 bases, with 23 bases between the two germline ends. Germline CDR1 and CDR2: SGHTA and FQGTGA. Written as DNA, the CDR3 is TGTGCCAGCAGCCTACCGGACATTTGTGGGGGGAGCTCCTACGAGCAGTACTTC. Translated: CASSLPDICGGSSYEQYF.

The chain carries TRBV27 and TRBJ2-2, with D possibly being TRBD2 (6 bases). Germline-derived CDR1 and CDR2 are MNHEY and SMNVEV (reference sequence). The CDR3 length is 16 residues. Trimming stripped 2 bases from V and 3 bases from J, with 13 bases between. The CDR3 nucleotides read TGTGCCAGCAGTTTAAGGGGACTCCCGGACACCGGGGAGCTGTTTTTT. Translation: CASSLRGLPDTGELFF.

Note on this clonotype: A much larger clone lies a single base off, so this may be a read error. The chain employs TRBV10-3 and TRBJ2-7; 8 nucleotides align to TRBD2. Germline values: CDR1 ENHRY, CDR2 SYGVKD. V was pared by 10 bases and J by 2 bases, with 13 bases of the junction left unmatched. The CDR3 covers 15 residues. In DNA, the CDR3 is TGTGCCAGCAGCTTTACTAGCGGTCGACCCTACGAGCAGTACTTC. It translates to CASSFTSGRPYEQYF.

The sample holds many counts of this clonotype. The rearrangement links TRBV7-2 to TRBJ1-6; D gene ambiguous. Germline CDR1 is SGHTA and CDR2 is FQGNSA. Deletions cut 1 base from V and 5 bases from J, with 6 bases between. The CDR3 extends over 14 amino acids. This CDR3 reads CASSLGRNNSPLHF. The CDR3 nucleotides are TGTGCCAGCAGCTTAGGGAGGAATAATTCACCCCTCCACTTT. The full variable domain, with the rest looked up from reference TRBV7-2 and TRBJ1-6, is GAGVSQSPSNKVTEKGKDVELRCDPISGHTALYWYRQSLGQGLEFLIYFQGNSAPDKSGLPSDRFSAERTGGSVSTLTIQRTQQEDSAVYLCASSLGRNNSPLHFGNGTRLTVT.

This clonotype was seen repeatedly, ten times or more. The gene calls are TRBV6-1 and TRBJ2-3, with a possible D match to TRBD1 (6 bases). Germline V gives CDR1 MNHNS, CDR2 SASEGT. The CDR3 spans 15 residues. V was shortened by 5 bases and J by 1 base, with 13 bases between the two germline ends. CDR3 region: CASSSLPGGTDTQYF. CDR3 sequence (DNA): TGTGCCAGCAGTTCCCTCCCAGGGGGCACAGATACGCAGTATTTT.

The J gene is TRBJ1-1, the V gene TRBV19, with D unresolved. Looked up from germline, CDR1 is LNHDA and CDR2 is SQIVND (reference sequence). The CDR3 has 13 residues. V lost 7 bases and J lost 0, with 9 bases in between. The CDR3 region is CASKSVMNTEAFF. CDR3 DNA sequence: TGTGCCAGTAAGTCGGTTATGAACACTGAAGCTTTCTTT.

The V gene is TRBV10-3, the J gene TRBJ1-6; 7 nucleotides match TRBD1. There are 15 residues in the CDR3. In germline, CDR1 is ENHRY, CDR2 SYGVKD. Germline trimming cut 0 bases from V and 13 bases from J; bases unmatched to any gene: 9. CDR3 residues: CAISESGDSGIPLHF. The CDR3 region has the DNA TGTGCCATCAGTGAGTCGGGGGACAGTGGCATTCCCCTCCACTTT.